This T cell receptor (beta chain) emerged from a study of cytomegalovirus exposure and HLA in healthy donors (TCRdb year 2017). For context, the study as a whole: An earlier analysis of about 530 of the donors reported about 300 Gb of sequence data and 90 million to 120 million unique TCR beta sequences obtained from around 180 million T cells. Roughly 300 gigabases of sequencing data and 78 million or so unique TCR sequences were included in an early release covering several hundred HLA-typed donors. Among the roughly 400 genotyped donors, around 81% belonged to the genetic ancestry cluster associated with self-reported Caucasian donors. The study aimed to test whether cataloging public T cell receptors could reveal signatures of past pathogen exposure. Using immunosequencing, the study profiled T cell repertoires from 500 to 800 subjects and related those repertoires to cytomegalovirus serostatus. A separate validation cohort of over 95 different subjects was used in addition to the approximately 610-subject first cohort. To predict cytomegalovirus infection status, the study brought together high-throughput TCR immunosequencing, statistical association of individual TCRs with disease status, and machine learning. A later analysis re-examined previously published TCR beta repertoires from over 500 donors and added high-resolution HLA genotyping to investigate patterns of TCR occurrence. The later analysis used no new phenotypic data to find candidate immune exposures, relying instead on TCR beta sequences and their occurrence across donors. An earlier analysis of about 620 of the donors applied high-throughput TCR beta sequencing to assess whether each TCR beta V gene segment acted as functional or pseudogenic. Donor age, sex, ethnicity and CMV serostatus were collected together with the repertoire data. In a later genetic analysis, genome-wide SNP genotypes for 398 of the 666 donors were used, and that subset was treated as a discovery cohort. All discovery cohort repertoires had been generated using a single sequencing platform. Both class I and class II loci were covered by HLA typing, at four-digit resolution. Typing coverage differed by locus: A, B, C, DRB1 and DQB1 were typed in roughly 620-640 donors, DQA1 in about 510, DPA1 in some 610, and DPB1 in 472. About five DR-DQ haplotypes were treated as single units for association and clustering because of strong linkage in the cohort. Among some 400 genotyped donors of the cohort, an average of approximately 250,000 unique TCR beta nucleotide sequences were sequenced per donor, around 20% of them non-productive. Points the paper makes about the study in general: The only immune exposure information available for the cohort was CMV serostatus. Because HLA typing was unavailable for some donors at each locus, only the typed subset was used in association tests. According to a later analysis, TCR association rates differed among HLA loci, with DRB1 alleles showing the most associated TCRs and HLA-C alleles showing the fewest. Compared with the roughly 710-donor mean, donors in an Asian-associated ancestry cluster had fewer N-insertions in productive TCRs, according to a later genetic analysis. Sequencing depth was assumed to be roughly uniform across donors in the presence/absence analyses, though that assumption may not hold. Linkage disequilibrium might explain the correlated functional status among segregating V segments, but an unknown experimental factor could not be excluded. The classifier was reported to diagnose cytomegalovirus status with high specificity and sensitivity in both the original and validation cohorts. The sequencing pipeline was judged likely to have produced a cluster of highly shared sequence variants as a technical artifact. This cohort had only TCR beta chains sequenced, and the lack of alpha or paired-chain data limited which features could be detected. According to a later analysis, most CMV-associated TCR beta chains appeared to be HLA-restricted, and the HLA associations seemed to be driven largely by CMV exposure. Assigning TCR associations to individual alleles was difficult when HLA alleles, especially DR and DQ, strongly co-occurred. In the study, some 160 TCR beta chains were listed as associated with cytomegalovirus. Around 16 rarely observed V segments, including chromosome 9 orphons, were excluded from the earlier analysis of approximately 600 of the donors because counts were too low. A few of the identified cytomegalovirus-associated TCR beta chains were confirmed in vitro to be specific for cytomegalovirus antigens. It was suggested by the authors that the approach could potentially be generalized to other disease states and immunological phenotypes. V-gene and J-gene trimming of TCR beta chains was associated with a missense DCLRE1C variant in a later genetic analysis, and the association was replicated in an independent cohort. An earlier analysis of approximately 570 of the donors showed that most TCR beta V segments appeared in productive rearrangements either about 87% or about 30% of the time, which broadly matched IMGT annotations. Across donors, most TCR sequences were observed very rarely, whereas some public TCRs were present in many individuals. A later analysis found that HLA-associated TCR beta chains were more clonally expanded and had lower generation probabilities than equally common non-associated chains. Specific HLA alleles were associated with 15,000 to 20,000 TCR beta sequences at a false discovery rate of 0.05 in a later analysis. A further reported finding was that TCR beta sequences accurately predicted the HLA-A and HLA-B alleles for most subjects in the first cohort. According to a later analysis, parvovirus B19, influenza, CMV and Epstein-Barr virus appeared linked to several top co-occurrence clusters. Some IMGT-functional V segments, including TRBV6-2 and TRBV6-3, could not be distinguished by the 87-base-pair reads and were therefore excluded.

The library was produced with the immunoSEQ multiplex PCR assay. For the multiplex PCR, a mixture combining 60 forward primers for TCR Vbeta segments and 13 reverse primers for TCR Jbeta segments was used. Amplification of the CDR3 region of rearranged TCR beta genes was performed with a multiplex PCR assay on genomic DNA. The amplified TCR beta libraries were sequenced on the Illumina HiSeq System as 87-base-pair reads. The original methods were these. Across the 600 to 700 repertoires, a later analysis counted 60 million to 90 million unique TCR beta chains, approximately 12 million of which were shared by at least two donors. A nearest-neighbor algorithm error-corrected the raw reads and collapsed the reads into unique sequences, merging closely related sequences to remove PCR and sequencing errors. CDR3 sequences were aligned to IMGT reference sequences to assign V, D and J gene segments. For a sequence to be retained, at least a six-nucleotide match to both a V gene segment and a J gene segment was required. A rearrangement counted as productive if the CDR3 had no stop codons and remained in frame with V and J, and every other rearrangement counted as non-productive. CDR3 was defined according to IMGT convention as the region running from the second conserved V-encoded cysteine to the conserved J-encoded phenylalanine. Sequences without an unambiguous match to a single V gene segment were excluded from the earlier analysis of about 630 of the donors. In an earlier analysis of some 590 of the donors, V segments were called functional above 56.7% productive rearrangements and were called segregating when the between-donor standard deviation exceeded 5%. A statistical classification framework was developed to diagnose cytomegalovirus status using the catalog of TCR beta chain sequences. A later analysis assigned V and J genes by comparing TCR nucleotide sequences with IMGT/GENE-DB human TR gene sequences. In a later analysis, CDR3 sequences and most-parsimonious VDJ recombination scenarios were assigned using the TCRdist pipeline. In a later analysis, each TCR beta chain was defined by its CDR3 amino acid sequence together with its V-gene family, and reads lacking a unique V-gene family were excluded. In a later analysis, around 650 highly shared, low-generation-probability nucleotide sequences were removed to address suspected cross-contamination and a sequencing artifact. In a later analysis, a clonal expansion index was calculated for each public chain from normalized within-repertoire ranks of inferred template counts. In a later analysis, generation probabilities were computed using a VDJ recombination model fitted to out-of-frame rearrangements, and the results were checked against IGoR. A later analysis scored TCR-TCR, TCR-HLA and TCR-CMV co-occurrence with hypergeometric tests, applying a repertoire-size bias correction to TCR pairs. In a later analysis, false discovery rates were estimated by permuting HLA or CMV assignments 20 times. In a later analysis, co-occurring TCRs were grouped with DBSCAN, and TCRdist sequence similarity was added when clustering was performed within HLA-allele-positive subsets. Co-occurrence clustering excluded repertoires with fewer than 30,000 or more than 120,000 public chains, plus five with anomalous nucleotide sharing. Not all clones reach the TCRdb copy of this immuneACCESS table, which keeps in-frame sequences only. Checked studies attribute under half of the gap to unresolved V genes and leave the rest unexplained. V and J calls and clone size are those listed in that table; D and trimming were worked out from the DNA. Across this sample there are about 130,000 clones, with 75% to 85% seen only once. Under 3.5% of the sample comes from the top ten.

In total, approximately 700 healthy bone marrow donors made up the cohort. At the time of sampling, all cohort members were nominally healthy, though unrecorded immune exposures were likely present. The donor tested CMV seronegative, placing the donor among the 300 to 450 seronegative members of the cohort. Each donor provided a peripheral blood sample, and peripheral blood mononuclear cells were used for TCR beta sequencing. Genomic DNA extraction from the blood cell samples was performed with the Qiagen DNeasy Blood Extraction Kit. On this clone: What antigen it recognizes has not been identified. Per-nucleotide qualities are absent, and no much larger clonotype sits a single base away.

The CDR1 and CDR2 encoded by the germline V gene are MNHEY and SVGAGI. The CDR3 numbers 16 residues from cysteine through phenylalanine. Only the CDR3 region is kept as DNA, spanning 48 bases read in frame from base 1. Trimming removed 1 base from V and 1 base from J; the gene matches leave 6 bases unexplained. The rearranged segments are TRBV6-5 and TRBJ2-5; TRBD2 lines up with 7 middle nucleotides. This TCR came from a man in his fifties in good health and CMV-seronegative. Source material: PBMCs. The DNA is as follows: TGTGCCAGCAGTTACTTCAGGCGGGGGACCCAAGAGACCCAGTACTTC. This translates into CASSYFRRGTQETQYF.